The text below deals with one T cell receptor (beta chain). Its antigen remains unknown. This sample was included in a study of cytomegalovirus exposure and HLA in healthy donors. Study-wide results and limits: By HLA locus, TCR association rates varied in a later analysis, with DRB1 showing the most and HLA-C the fewest. Later analysis identified 16,000 or so TCR beta sequences associated with HLA alleles, using a false discovery rate threshold of 0.05.

The PCR used 60 Vbeta and 13 Jbeta primers. Sequenced by immunoSEQ multiplex PCR; TCRdb stores in-frame clones only, minus some. The table includes approximately 170,000 clones, over 75% detected once. The sample taken for sequencing was PBMCs. This TCR was sampled from a middle-aged man in good health and CMV-seropositive.

Written as DNA, the CDR3 is TGTGCCAGCAGTCCCTCGGGACTAGCGGCCTACAATGAGCAGTTCTTC. Translation gives CASSPSGLAAYNEQFF. The chain couples TRBV27 to TRBJ2-1; TRBD2 matches 11 bases. The germline V gene encodes CDR1 MNHEY and CDR2 SMNVEV (reference sequence). Trimming removed 5 bases from V and 2 bases from J; junction bases left unmatched: 5. CDR3 length equals 16 residues.